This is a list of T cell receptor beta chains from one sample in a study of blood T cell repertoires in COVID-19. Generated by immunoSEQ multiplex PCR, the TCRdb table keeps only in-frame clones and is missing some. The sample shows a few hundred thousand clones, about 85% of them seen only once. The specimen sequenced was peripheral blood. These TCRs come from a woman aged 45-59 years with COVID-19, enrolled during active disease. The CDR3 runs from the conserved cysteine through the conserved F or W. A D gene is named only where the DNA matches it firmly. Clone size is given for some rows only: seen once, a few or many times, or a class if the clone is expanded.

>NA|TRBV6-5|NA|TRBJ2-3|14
TGTGCCAGCAGCCTACTCAGGACTCTAGATACGCAGTATTTT
CASSLLRTLDTQYF
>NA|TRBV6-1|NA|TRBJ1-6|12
TGTGCCAGCAGTTTGGAGAGTTCACCCCTCCACTTT
CASSLESSPLHF
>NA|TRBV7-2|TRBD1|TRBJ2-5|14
TGTGCCAGCAGCTTAAACAGGGGCCAAGAGACCCAGTACTTC
CASSLNRGQETQYF
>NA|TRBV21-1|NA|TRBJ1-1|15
TGTGCCAGCAGCAAAGGCCAGGCGATGAACACTGAAGCTTTCTTT
CASSKGQAMNTEAFF
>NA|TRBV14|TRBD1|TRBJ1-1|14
TGTGCCAGCAGCCAAGTCACAGGGGGCACTGAAGCTTTCTTT
CASSQVTGGTEAFF
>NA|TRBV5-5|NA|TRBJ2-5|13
TGTGCCAGCAGCCCCGGCGGGGTGGAGACCCAGTACTTC
CASSPGGVETQYF
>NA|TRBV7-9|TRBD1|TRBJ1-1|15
TGTGCCAGCAGACCCCGACAGGGGAGTAAGACTGAAGCTTTCTTT
CASRPRQGSKTEAFF
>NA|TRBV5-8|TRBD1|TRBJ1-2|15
TGTGCCAGCAGCTTGATAGGACAGGCTAACTATGGCTACACCTTC
CASSLIGQANYGYTF
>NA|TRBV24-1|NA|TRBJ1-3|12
TGTGCCACCAGTGCGTCTGGAAACACCATATATTTT
CATSASGNTIYF
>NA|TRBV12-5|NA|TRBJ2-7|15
TGTGCTAGTGGTTTGGGGCCTCGTCTTCTCTACGAGCAGTACTTC
CASGLGPRLLYEQYF
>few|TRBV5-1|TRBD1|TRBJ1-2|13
TGCGCCAGCAGGACAGGGGGCGCGGATGGCTACACCTTC
CASRTGGADGYTF
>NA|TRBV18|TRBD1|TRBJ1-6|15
TGTGCCAGCTCACCAATCACAGGGGATAATTCACCCCTCCACTTT
CASSPITGDNSPLHF
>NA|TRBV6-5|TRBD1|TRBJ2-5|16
TGTGCCAGCAGTTACTCGATGGGGACAGGGCAAGAGACCCAGTACTTC
CASSYSMGTGQETQYF
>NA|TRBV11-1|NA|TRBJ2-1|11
TGTGCCAGCAGCTTTAGTCATGAGCAGTTCTTC
CASSFSHEQFF
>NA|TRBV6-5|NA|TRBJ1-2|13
TGTGCCAGCACGCCAGGGGCGGGTTATGGCTACACCTTC
CASTPGAGYGYTF
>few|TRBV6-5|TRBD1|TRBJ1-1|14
TGTGCCAGCAGCCCCGGGACAGGGTACACTGAAGCTTTCTTT
CASSPGTGYTEAFF
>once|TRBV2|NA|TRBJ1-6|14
TGTGCCAGCAGTTCTCCTCCGGGGAATTCACCCCTCCACTTT
CASSSPPGNSPLHF
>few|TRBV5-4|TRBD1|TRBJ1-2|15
TGTGCCAGCAGCTCGATCGACAGGGGGCCTGGCGGCTACACCTTC
CASSSIDRGPGGYTF
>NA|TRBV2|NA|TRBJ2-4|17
TGTGCCAGCAGCCCCCGGGGTGGGCTGATCGCCAAAAACATTCAGTACTTC
CASSPRGGLIAKNIQYF
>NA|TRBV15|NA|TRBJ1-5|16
TGTGCCACCAGCCCCCAGGCACAGCCCAACAATCAGCCCCAGCATTTT
CATSPQAQPNNQPQHF
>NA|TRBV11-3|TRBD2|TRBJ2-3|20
TGTGCCAGCAGCCCCCCACGACTAGCGGGGGGTATACCTCACACAGATACGCAGTATTTT
CASSPPRLAGGIPHTDTQYF
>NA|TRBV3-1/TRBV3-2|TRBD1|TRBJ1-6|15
TGTGCCAGCAGCGACGTGGGACAGTTCAATTCACCCCTCCACTTT
CASSDVGQFNSPLHF
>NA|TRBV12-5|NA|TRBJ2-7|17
TGTGCTAGTGGTTTAATCAGTTTCCCCACGGGATCCTACGAGCAGTACTTC
CASGLISFPTGSYEQYF
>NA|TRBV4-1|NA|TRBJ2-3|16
TGCGCCAGCAGCCACGAGGCCAACCCGGCGGCAGATACGCAGTATTTT
CASSHEANPAADTQYF
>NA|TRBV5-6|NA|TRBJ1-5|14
TGTGCCAGCAGTTTGGGGTTGTTCGGTCAGCCCCAGCATTTT
CASSLGLFGQPQHF
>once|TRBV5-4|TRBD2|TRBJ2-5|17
TGTGCCAGCAGCTCCCGGACTAGCGGGGGGGCTAAAGAGACCCAGTACTTC
CASSSRTSGGAKETQYF
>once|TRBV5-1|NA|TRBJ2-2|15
TGCGCCAGCAGCTTGGTTGGGCCTCAGGCCGGGGAGCTGTTTTTT
CASSLVGPQAGELFF
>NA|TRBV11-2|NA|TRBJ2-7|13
TGTGCCAGCAGCTTAGCCCAGGACTACGAGCAGTACTTC
CASSLAQDYEQYF
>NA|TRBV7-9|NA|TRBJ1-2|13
TGTGCCAGCAGCTTGGCCCTTAACTATGGCTACACCTTC
CASSLALNYGYTF